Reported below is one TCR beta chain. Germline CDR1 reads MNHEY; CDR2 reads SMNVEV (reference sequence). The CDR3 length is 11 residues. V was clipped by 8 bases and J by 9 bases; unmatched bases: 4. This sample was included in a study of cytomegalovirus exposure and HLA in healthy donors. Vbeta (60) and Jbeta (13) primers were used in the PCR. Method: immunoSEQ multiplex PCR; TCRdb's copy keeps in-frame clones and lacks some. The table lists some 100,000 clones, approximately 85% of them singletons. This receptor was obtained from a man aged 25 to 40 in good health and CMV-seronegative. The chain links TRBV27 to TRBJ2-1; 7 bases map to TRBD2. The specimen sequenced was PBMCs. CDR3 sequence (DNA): TGTGCCAGCCGGGGGGAGGCTGAGCAGTTCTTC. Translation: CASRGEAEQFF.